A single sample gave rise to the 10 T cell receptor beta chains below, sequenced in a study of brain T cells in children with intractable seizures (TCRdb year 2021). What the time point label conveys for this sample: resected brain tissue, or blood drawn just prior to surgery. The library was obtained by the immunoSEQ multiplex PCR assay. TCRdb provides this immuneACCESS table in a form limited to in-frame rearrangements. Some clones are lacking; in checked studies, under half of them reflect an unresolved V gene, and why the rest are absent is not known. Recorded for this sample are about 120,000 clones; 94% of them occurred a single time. 3.8% of the sample is held by the ten biggest clonotypes. The sample consisted of peripheral blood, taken at surgery. All receptors derive from a boy under two years old with hemimegalencephaly and intractable seizures.

The V and J genes are TRBV7-2 and TRBJ2-7; D unresolved. The germline CDR1 and CDR2 sequences are SGHTA and FQGNSA. This CDR3 has 15 residues. V was pared by 5 bases and J by 2 bases, with 16 bases between. The CDR3 loop reads CASSPRPEAPYEQYF. The CDR3 DNA reads TGTGCCAGCAGCCCCCGACCCGAAGCTCCCTACGAGCAGTACTTC.

The CDR3 sequence is CASSFTGAGSYEQYF. For the CDR3, the DNA is TGTGCCAGCAGTTTCACAGGAGCAGGGTCCTACGAGCAGTACTTC. V is TRBV28 and J is TRBJ2-7, with a weak D call TRBD1 (5 bases). The CDR3 contains 15 residues. The V end was cut by 3 bases, the J end by 1 base, with 13 bases between. Germline CDR1 reads MDHEN; CDR2 reads SYDVKM.

Comment on this clone: Its ends do not fully match the called genes, so a read error is possible. The J gene is TRBJ1-2, the V gene TRBV2; D ambiguous. The CDR3 contains 9 residues. CDR1 is SNHLY, CDR2 FYNNEI, per germline. This CDR3 reads CASPLGGFF. In DNA, the CDR3 is TGTGCCAGCCCTCTCGGAGGTTTCTTC.

The chain uses TRBV28 and TRBJ2-7; no definite D call. Germline CDR1 MDHEN, CDR2 SYDVKM. Deletions cut 7 bases from V and 2 bases from J, with 12 bases between. The CDR3 totals 13 residues. In DNA, the CDR3 is TGTGCCAGCAATTCGCGTCCAACCTACGAGCAGTACTTC. Its translation is CASNSRPTYEQYF.

The chain recombines TRBV5-1 with TRBJ2-5, with TRBD1 matching 9 bases. The CDR3 length is 13 residues. The V segment lost 3 bases and the J segment 7 bases; nucleotides outside the gene matches: 4. Germline V gene lookup returns CDR1 SGHRS and CDR2 YFSETQ. CDR3 bases: TGCGCCAGCAGCTCGCCGGGACAGGGGACCCAGTACTTC. Its translation is CASSSPGQGTQYF.

The CDR3 protein is CATRRVRQTNYGYTF. The CDR3, as DNA: TGTGCCACCCGAAGGGTTAGACAGACTAACTATGGCTACACCTTC. This chain links TRBV21-1 with TRBJ1-2; the table's TRBD1 call for D was not verified on the DNA. TRBV21-1 is flagged as a pseudogene. The CDR3 spans 15 residues.

The chain employs TRBV27 and TRBJ1-6, with no clear D. The CDR3 loop spans 17 amino acids. The germline CDR1 and CDR2 sequences are MNHEY and SMNVEV (reference sequence). The V gene lost 7 bases and the J gene lost 4 bases, with 20 bases spanning the gap. CDR3 DNA: TGTGCCAGCACCCCCCTCCTCATGCCGGGATATAATTCACCCCTCCACTTT. Translation gives CASTPLLMPGYNSPLHF.

J is TRBJ2-7 and V is TRBV9; 13 nucleotides line up with TRBD2. V lost 3 bases, J lost 2 bases, and 11 bases stayed unmatched. The CDR3 has 18 residues. Germline lookup yields CDR1 SGDLS and CDR2 YYNGEE. CDR3 sequence reads: CASSDGLAGVGNPYEQYF. The CDR3 bases are TGTGCCAGCAGCGACGGACTAGCGGGAGTCGGGAACCCCTACGAGCAGTACTTC. Together with reference TRBV9 and TRBJ2-7, the CDR3 gives the full variable domain: DSGVTQTPKHLITATGQRVTLRCSPRSGDLSVYWYQQSLDQGLQFLIQYYNGEERAKGNILERFSAQQFPDLHSELNLSSLELGDSALYFCASSDGLAGVGNPYEQYFGPGTRLTVT.

This sequence joins TRBV3-1 (or the pseudogene TRBV3-2) and TRBJ1-2; 7 nucleotides line up with TRBD1. The V gene's germline CDR1 is LGHDT and CDR2 YNNKEL (reference sequence). This CDR3 contains 13 residues. V lost 6 bases and J lost 8; bases outside the gene matches: 9. The CDR3 sequence is CASSPHDRDGYTF. CDR3 nucleotides: TGTGCCAGCAGTCCACACGACAGGGACGGCTACACCTTC.

The rearrangement uses TRBV10-3 and TRBJ2-1; TRBD2 agrees at 15 bases. Germline V gene lookup returns CDR1 ENHRY and CDR2 SYGVKD. This CDR3 comprises 13 residues. J gave up 7 bases and V 10 bases, and 2 bases lay outside the gene matches. As DNA, the CDR3 is TGTGCCACAGGACTAGCGGGAGGGAATGAGCAGTTCTTC. It translates to CATGLAGGNEQFF.